The 26 T cell receptor beta chains below come from one sample, sequenced in a study of T cell responses to AZD1222 COVID-19 vaccine. TCRdb's copy holds only in-frame clones and misses some; the assay was immunoSEQ multiplex PCR. The sample includes more than 80,000 clones, under 90% of them seen just once. The source was peripheral blood, collected on day 0 of AZD1222 vaccination. The receptors were gathered from an adult in good health.

This chain connects TRBV18 to TRBJ2-7; a weak D match, TRBD1 (6 bases). CDR3 length: 15 amino acids. Germline lookup yields CDR1 KGHSH and CDR2 LQKENI. V was pared by 4 bases and J by 0 bases, with 13 bases between. The CDR3 loop reads CASSQGQSSSYEQYF. CDR3 DNA: TGTGCCAGCTCACAAGGACAGTCCAGCTCCTACGAGCAGTACTTC.

This chain uses TRBV3-1 (or the pseudogene TRBV3-2) with TRBJ2-3; 9 nucleotides agree with TRBD2. Trimming at V came to 7 bases and at J to 0 bases, leaving 8 bases not matched to a gene. The CDR3 spans 16 residues. Germline assignment: CDR1 LGHDT and CDR2 YNNKEL (reference sequence). Here the CDR3 DNA reads TGTGCCAGCACCAAGACTAGCGGAAGTAGCACAGATACGCAGTATTTT. Protein product: CASTKTSGSSTDTQYF.

The rearrangement links TRBV6-5 to TRBJ1-3; D is perhaps TRBD1 (5 bases). This CDR3 is built from 15 residues. The germline V gene has CDR1 MNHEY and CDR2 SVGAGI. Deletions cut 0 bases from V and 5 bases from J, with 11 bases between. The chain's CDR3 is CASSYSPGQRNTIYF. The CDR3 nucleotides read TGTGCCAGCAGTTACTCACCAGGGCAGAGAAACACCATATATTTT.

V usage is TRBV5-4 and J usage is TRBJ2-1; 9 nucleotides match TRBD1. This CDR3 comprises 15 residues. V lost 3 bases, J lost 6 bases, and 7 bases stayed unmatched. Germline V lookup: CDR1 SGHNT, CDR2 YYREEE (reference sequence). CDR3 loop: CASSSGTGYVNEQFF. In DNA form, the CDR3 reads TGTGCCAGCAGCTCCGGGACAGGGTATGTCAATGAGCAGTTCTTC.

The V gene is TRBV19, the J gene TRBJ2-1; D assignment may be TRBD1 or TRBD2 (5 bases each). Germline CDR1 and CDR2: LNHDA and SQIVND (reference sequence). The CDR3 spans 15 residues. The V end lost 6 bases, the J end lost 6 bases, and 18 bases lay between the germline ends. DNA for the CDR3: TGTGCCAGTAGCTTCCCGCCGGGACCACCCAATGAGCAGTTCTTC. Encoded protein: CASSFPPGPPNEQFF.

This chain connects TRBV6-4 to TRBJ2-1, with 12 bases identical to TRBD2. V lost 7 bases, J lost 5 bases, and 6 bases stayed unmatched. The V gene's germline CDR1 is MRHNA and CDR2 SNTAGT. The CDR3 has 15 residues. The CDR3 region has the DNA TGTGCCAGCAAAACTGGACTAGCGGGAAACAATGAGCAGTTCTTC. Its protein product is CASKTGLAGNNEQFF.

V gene TRBV18 combines with J gene TRBJ1-1, with D uncertain. Germline CDR1 and CDR2: KGHSH and LQKENI. This CDR3 is 13 amino acids long. The germline V and J ends were trimmed by 3 bases and 3 bases, with 8 bases remaining between them. This chain's CDR3 is CASSPVQDTEAFF. For the CDR3, the DNA is TGTGCCAGCTCACCGGTGCAGGACACTGAAGCTTTCTTT.

The V call is TRBV29-1, the J call TRBJ1-1; no clear D gene. Germline V lookup: CDR1 SQVTM, CDR2 ANQGSEA. Trimming pared 0 bases from V and 7 bases from J, leaving 6 bases between. The CDR3 extends over 11 amino acids. In nucleotides, the CDR3 is TGCAGCGTTGAAGATCCGCTTGAAGCTTTCTTT. Translation gives CSVEDPLEAFF. The entire variable domain, with the rest obtained from reference TRBV29-1 and TRBJ1-1, is as follows: SAVISQKPSRDICQRGTSLTIQCQVDSQVTMMFWYRQQPGQSLTLIATANQGSEATYESGFVIDKFPISRPNLTFSTLTVSNMSPEDSSIYLCSVEDPLEAFFGQGTRLTVV.

This clone was picked up one time. The chain joins TRBV10-3 to TRBJ2-5; 10 bases match TRBD1. This CDR3 region has 14 residues. Unmatched junction bases numbered 5, after V lost 5 bases and J lost 5 bases. Germline lookup yields CDR1 ENHRY and CDR2 SYGVKD. The CDR3 region has the DNA TGTGCCATCAGTTGGGAGACAGGGGGCGAGACCCAGTACTTC. Its protein product is CAISWETGGETQYF.

This clone came up a few times. V usage is TRBV28 and J usage is TRBJ1-5; no clear D gene. CDR3 length: 17 amino acids. CDR1 MDHEN and CDR2 SYDVKM come from the germline V gene. The V gene lost 4 bases and the J gene lost 0 bases, with 16 bases spanning the gap. The CDR3 nucleotides read TGTGCCAGCAGTTCTACGACCCTACGTCTTAGCAATCAGCCCCAGCATTTT. This translates into CASSSTTLRLSNQPQHF.

This sequence joins TRBV10-3 and TRBJ1-2; 7 bases align to TRBD1. After removal of 4 bases from V and 4 bases from J, the junction contained 6 bases not matched to a gene. CDR1 ENHRY and CDR2 SYGVKD come from the germline V gene. The CDR3 totals 14 residues. The CDR3: CAISGVTGIYGYTF. CDR3 bases: TGTGCCATCAGTGGCGTGACAGGGATCTATGGCTACACCTTC.

This clone was recorded a few times. The chain is built from TRBV5-1 and TRBJ2-7, with D perhaps being TRBD1 or TRBD2 (5 bases each). The CDR3 is 14 amino acids. Germline V gene sequence: CDR1 SGHRS, CDR2 YFSETQ. The germline V and J ends were trimmed by 5 bases and 7 bases, with 19 bases remaining between them. The CDR3 region is CASSSTRDPGEQYF. In DNA form, the CDR3 reads TGCGCCAGCAGTTCCACTAGGGACCCGGGTGAGCAGTACTTC. Full variable domain (rest looked up from reference TRBV5-1 and TRBJ2-7): KAGVTQTPRYLIKTRGQQVTLSCSPISGHRSVSWYQQTPGQGLQFLFEYFSETQRNKGNFPGRFSGRQFSNSRSEMNVSTLELGDSALYLCASSSTRDPGEQYFGPGTRLTVT.

CDR3 amino acids: CASSLGTSGSIYEQYF. Written as DNA, the CDR3 is TGTGCCAGCAGCTTAGGGACTAGCGGGAGTATTTACGAGCAGTACTTC. This rearrangement joins TRBV7-3 to TRBJ2-7, with 14 bases that match TRBD2. Germline assignment: CDR1 SGHTA and CDR2 FQGTGA. The CDR3 contains 16 residues. Trimming took 2 bases from V and 4 from J; bases not matched to a gene: 4.

The CDR3: CASSLGGQFNTEAFF. DNA for the CDR3: TGTGCCAGCAGCTTGGGGGGACAGTTTAACACTGAAGCTTTCTTT. The rearrangement links TRBV11-3 to TRBJ1-1; 7 positions agree with TRBD1. Trimming removed 3 bases from V and 2 bases from J; junction bases left unmatched: 6. The CDR3 sequence is 15 residues long. Germline CDR1 reads SGHNT; CDR2 reads YENEEA.

The chain recombines TRBV18 with TRBJ2-7; TRBD2 matches 8 bases. The germline CDR1 and CDR2 sequences are KGHSH and LQKENI. The junction had 16 bases not matched to a gene; V was cut back by 3 bases and J by 9 bases. The CDR3 consists of 16 residues. CDR3: CASSPGMGLEKKGQYF. Written as DNA, the CDR3 is TGTGCCAGCTCACCCGGCATGGGACTAGAAAAAAAAGGGCAGTACTTC.

The chain uses TRBV6-2 or TRBV6-3 and TRBJ1-5, with D hard to call. The CDR3 is 15 amino acids. Trimming shortened V by 3 bases and J by 2 bases, and 11 bases separated the two germline ends. Germline V CDR1 and CDR2: MNHEY, SVGEGT. The CDR3 bases are TGTGCCAGCAGTTATGGAGGAGCTGGCAATCAGCCCCAGCATTTT. It is translated as CASSYGGAGNQPQHF.

This rearrangement joins TRBV6-2 or TRBV6-3 to TRBJ1-1; a weak D match, TRBD1 (5 bases). Trimming took off 7 bases at V and 3 bases at J, with 12 bases between the two ends. The CDR3 spans 13 residues. The germline V gene encodes CDR1 MNHEY and CDR2 SVGEGT. In DNA, the CDR3 is TGTGCCAGCACCCCGGACATCTACACTGAAGCTTTCTTT. Its translation: CASTPDIYTEAFF.

The chain combines TRBV18 with TRBJ1-2; 10 bases agree with TRBD1. V lost 2 bases, J lost 8 bases, and 5 bases stayed unmatched. The CDR3 is 14 residues long. The germline CDR1 and CDR2 sequences are KGHSH and LQKENI. CDR3 loop: CASSPAGTGEGYTF. CDR3 DNA sequence: TGTGCCAGCTCACCAGCCGGGACAGGGGAAGGCTACACCTTC.

The genes are TRBV5-1 and TRBJ1-3; D is uncertain. With 7 bases removed from V and 0 bases from J, the gap between germline ends came to 11 bases. Germline V CDR1 and CDR2: SGHRS, YFSETQ. There are 14 residues in the CDR3. DNA for the CDR3: TGCGCCAGCCGAAGGGAGATCTCTGGAAACACCATATATTTT. This codes for CASRREISGNTIYF.

V gene TRBV2 combines with J gene TRBJ1-1; TRBD1 is a possible D gene (5 bases). Germline V gene lookup returns CDR1 SNHLY and CDR2 FYNNEI. The CDR3 is made up of 14 amino acids. Deletions cut 1 base from V and 2 bases from J, with 8 bases between. The CDR3 spells CASSEVGQNTEAFF. The DNA of the CDR3 is TGTGCCAGCAGTGAAGTAGGACAAAACACTGAAGCTTTCTTT.

This clone was detected only a few times. The chain links TRBV28 to TRBJ2-3; 7 bases align to TRBD2. This CDR3 has 16 amino acids. Looked up from germline, CDR1 is MDHEN and CDR2 is SYDVKM. V was clipped by 7 bases and J by 2 bases; unmatched bases: 12. The CDR3 here is CASNKGGTILTDTQYF. The CDR3 nucleotides read TGTGCCAGCAACAAAGGCGGGACTATACTCACAGATACGCAGTATTTT.

This sequence joins TRBV6-5 and TRBJ1-1; no clear D gene. Trimming pared 5 bases from V and 0 bases from J, leaving 10 bases between. CDR3 length: 14 amino acids. Germline V gene sequence: CDR1 MNHEY, CDR2 SVGAGI. CDR3 DNA: TGTGCCAGCAGTACCCCAGATATGAACACTGAAGCTTTCTTT. It codes for CASSTPDMNTEAFF.

This rearrangement joins TRBV3-1 (or the pseudogene TRBV3-2) to TRBJ2-5; the match to TRBD1 covers 8 bases. This CDR3 region has 16 residues. Unmatched junction bases numbered 10, after V lost 5 bases and J lost 2 bases. In germline, CDR1 is LGHDT, CDR2 YNNKEL (reference sequence). CDR3 protein: CASSYGTGAPQETQYF. The CDR3 region has the DNA TGTGCCAGCAGCTACGGGACAGGAGCCCCTCAAGAGACCCAGTACTTC.

The chain joins TRBV13 to TRBJ2-7; 10 bases align to TRBD2. The germline CDR1 and CDR2 sequences are PRHDT and FYEKMQ (reference sequence). The CDR3 contains 17 residues. Trimming removed 5 bases from V and 0 bases from J; junction bases left unmatched: 10. The CDR3 DNA is TGTGCCAGCAGCGCACTAGCGGGACAGACTTACTCCTACGAGCAGTACTTC. It codes for CASSALAGQTYSYEQYF.

This clone is a singleton in its sample. The chain combines TRBV9 with TRBJ1-2; 8 bases line up with TRBD1. The trim removed 0 bases at V and 5 bases at J, leaving 0 bases unmatched. The CDR3 consists of 13 residues. Looked up from germline, CDR1 is SGDLS and CDR2 is YYNGEE. CDR3 sequence reads: CASSVGTGYGYTF. In nucleotides, the CDR3 is TGTGCCAGCAGCGTAGGGACAGGGTATGGCTACACCTTC.

The CDR3 region has the DNA TGCGCCAGCAGCTTGTCAGAGGGTAGGGATGGCTACACCTTC. Translating it yields CASSLSEGRDGYTF. V gene TRBV5-1 combines with J gene TRBJ1-2; D unclear. Germline CDR1 and CDR2: SGHRS and YFSETQ. The CDR3 totals 14 residues. Trimming stripped 1 base from V and 6 bases from J, with 13 bases between.